This record looks at one TCR beta chain sequence and its context. Authors' data handling: Estimated nucleated cell counts came from reference gene primer amplification. Sequenced by immunoSEQ multiplex PCR; TCRdb stores in-frame clones only, minus some. Clone size and the V and J calls come from that table; the DNA yielded D and trimming. Here the sample spans around 160,000 clones, around nine tenths being singletons. The data are from a study of blood T cell repertoires in COVID-19. In the study overall: COVID-19 samples, acute and convalescent, were from the United States, Italy and Spain. T cells, B-cell-depleted T cells, or PBMCs supplied cDNA or gDNA.

The V gene end was trimmed by 3 bases and the J gene end by 2 bases; junction bases not matched to a gene: 6. CDR1 SGHTS and CDR2 YDEGEE come from the germline V gene. The CDR3 sequence is 16 residues long. Seattle patient enrollment occurred during active infection, with longitudinal follow-up thereafter. V and J are TRBV5-8 and TRBJ1-2; 11 nucleotides line up with TRBD1. Material for sequencing was peripheral blood. The clonotype was recovered from a woman in her 70s with COVID-19, enrolled during active disease. The CDR3 sequence is CASSSRTGGANYGYTF. CDR3 nucleotide sequence: TGTGCCAGCAGCTCCAGGACAGGGGGCGCCAACTATGGCTACACCTTC.